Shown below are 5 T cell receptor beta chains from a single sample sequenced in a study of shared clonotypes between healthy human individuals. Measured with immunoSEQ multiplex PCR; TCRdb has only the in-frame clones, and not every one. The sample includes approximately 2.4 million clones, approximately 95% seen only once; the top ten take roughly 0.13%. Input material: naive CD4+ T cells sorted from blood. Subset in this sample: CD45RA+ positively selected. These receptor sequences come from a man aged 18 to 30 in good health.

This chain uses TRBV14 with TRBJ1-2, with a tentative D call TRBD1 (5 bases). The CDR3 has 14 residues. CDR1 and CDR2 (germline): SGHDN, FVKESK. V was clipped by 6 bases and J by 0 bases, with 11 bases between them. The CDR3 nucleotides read TGTGCCAGCAGTGGGGGGATCCCTAACTATGGCTACACCTTC. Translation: CASSGGIPNYGYTF.

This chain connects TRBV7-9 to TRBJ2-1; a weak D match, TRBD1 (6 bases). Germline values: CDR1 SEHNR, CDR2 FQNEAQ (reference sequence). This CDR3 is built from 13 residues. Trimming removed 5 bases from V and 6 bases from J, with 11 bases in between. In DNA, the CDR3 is TGTGCCAGCAGCATGGACAGATTCAATGAGCAGTTCTTC. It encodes CASSMDRFNEQFF.

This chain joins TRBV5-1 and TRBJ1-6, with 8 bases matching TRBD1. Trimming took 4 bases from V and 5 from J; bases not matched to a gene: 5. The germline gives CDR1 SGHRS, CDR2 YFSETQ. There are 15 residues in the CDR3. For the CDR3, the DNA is TGCGCCAGCAGCGCTGGGACAGGCAATAATTCACCCCTCCACTTT. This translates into CASSAGTGNNSPLHF.

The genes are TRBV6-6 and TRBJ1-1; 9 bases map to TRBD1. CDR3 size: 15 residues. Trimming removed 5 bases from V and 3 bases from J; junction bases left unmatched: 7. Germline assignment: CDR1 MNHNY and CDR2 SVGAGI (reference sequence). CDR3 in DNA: TGTGCCAGCAGTCCCTCGTGGACAGGGGACACTGAAGCTTTCTTT. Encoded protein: CASSPSWTGDTEAFF.

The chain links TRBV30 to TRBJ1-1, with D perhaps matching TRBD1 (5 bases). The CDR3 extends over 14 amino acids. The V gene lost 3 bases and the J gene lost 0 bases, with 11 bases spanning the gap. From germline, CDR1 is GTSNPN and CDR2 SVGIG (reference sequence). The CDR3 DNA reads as TGTGCCTGGAGGGGATGGACATTGAACACTGAAGCTTTCTTT. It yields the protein CAWRGWTLNTEAFF.